Listed here is a single T cell receptor beta chain. The data stem from a study of blood T cell repertoires in COVID-19. Study background: T cells, B-cell-depleted T cells, or PBMCs supplied cDNA or gDNA.

Participant age was roughly 18 to 90 years, and participants resided in fewer than 30 US areas. Clinical history reported by participants formed the basis on which cohorts were assigned. Up to 2 weeks before entering the study, exposed participants had met a COVID-19 case. Trimming took off 2 bases at V and 7 bases at J, with 12 bases between the two ends. Germline V gene data show CDR1 as MGHDK and CDR2 as SYGVNS. This CDR3 spans 13 amino acids. TCRdb's copy holds only in-frame clones and misses some; the assay was immunoSEQ multiplex PCR. Of about 430,000 clones in the sample, 70% to 90% were seen once.

The sequenced sample consisted of PBMCs or T cells enriched from blood (not recorded which). The chain employs TRBV25-1 and TRBJ2-7; D perhaps matches TRBD2 (6 bases). The TCR was taken from a woman between 18 and 29 years old who had been exposed to COVID-19. The CDR3 nucleotides read TGTGCCAGCAGTGAAGTGGGGGGTCTGGAGCAGTACTTC. It codes for CASSEVGGLEQYF.